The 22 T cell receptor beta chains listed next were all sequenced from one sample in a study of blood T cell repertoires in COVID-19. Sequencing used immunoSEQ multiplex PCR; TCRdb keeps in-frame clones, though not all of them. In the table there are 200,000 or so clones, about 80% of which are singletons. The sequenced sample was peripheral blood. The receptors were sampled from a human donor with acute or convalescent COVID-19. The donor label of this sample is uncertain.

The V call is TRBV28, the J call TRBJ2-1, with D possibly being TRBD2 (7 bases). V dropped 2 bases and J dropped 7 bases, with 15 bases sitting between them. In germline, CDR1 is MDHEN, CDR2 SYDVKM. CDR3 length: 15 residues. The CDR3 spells CASSLQSRGGNEQFF. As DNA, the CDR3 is TGTGCCAGCAGTTTACAATCCAGGGGAGGGAATGAGCAGTTCTTC.

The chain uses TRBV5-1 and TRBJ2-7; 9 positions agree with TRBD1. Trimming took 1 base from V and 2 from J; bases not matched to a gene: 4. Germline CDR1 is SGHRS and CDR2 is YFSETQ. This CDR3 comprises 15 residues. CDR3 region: CASSLTGTGPYEQYF. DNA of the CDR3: TGCGCCAGCAGCTTGACCGGGACAGGGCCCTACGAGCAGTACTTC.

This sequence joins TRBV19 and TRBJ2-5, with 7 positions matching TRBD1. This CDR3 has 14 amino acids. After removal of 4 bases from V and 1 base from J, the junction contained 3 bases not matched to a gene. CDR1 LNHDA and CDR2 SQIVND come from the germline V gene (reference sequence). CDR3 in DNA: TGTGCCAGTAGTAAGGGACAGTTCCAAGAGACCCAGTACTTC. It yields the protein CASSKGQFQETQYF.

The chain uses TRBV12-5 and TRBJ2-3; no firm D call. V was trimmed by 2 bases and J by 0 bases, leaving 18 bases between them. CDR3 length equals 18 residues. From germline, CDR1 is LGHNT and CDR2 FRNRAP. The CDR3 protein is CASGLPPRSERSTDTQYF. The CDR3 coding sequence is TGTGCTAGTGGTTTGCCCCCGCGGTCAGAGAGAAGCACAGATACGCAGTATTTT.

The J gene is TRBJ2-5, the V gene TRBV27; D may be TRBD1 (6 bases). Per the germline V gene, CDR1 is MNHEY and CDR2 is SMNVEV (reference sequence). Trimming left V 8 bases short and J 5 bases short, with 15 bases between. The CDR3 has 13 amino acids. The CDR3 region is CASGGRGTETQYF. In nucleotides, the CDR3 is TGTGCCAGCGGGGGCCGGGGCACGGAGACCCAGTACTTC.

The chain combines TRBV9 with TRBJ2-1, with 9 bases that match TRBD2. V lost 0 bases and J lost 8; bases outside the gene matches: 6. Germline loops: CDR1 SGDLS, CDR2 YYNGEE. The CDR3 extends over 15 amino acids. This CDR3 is CASSVGGRAFDEQFF. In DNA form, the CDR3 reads TGTGCCAGCAGCGTAGGCGGGAGGGCTTTCGATGAGCAGTTCTTC.

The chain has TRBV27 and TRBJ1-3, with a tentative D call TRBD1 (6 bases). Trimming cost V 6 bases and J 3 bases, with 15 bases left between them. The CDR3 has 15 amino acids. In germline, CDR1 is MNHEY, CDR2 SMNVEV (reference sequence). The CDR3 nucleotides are TGTGCCAGCAGCCGCGGACAGCCTTTTGGAAACACCATATATTTT. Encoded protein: CASSRGQPFGNTIYF.

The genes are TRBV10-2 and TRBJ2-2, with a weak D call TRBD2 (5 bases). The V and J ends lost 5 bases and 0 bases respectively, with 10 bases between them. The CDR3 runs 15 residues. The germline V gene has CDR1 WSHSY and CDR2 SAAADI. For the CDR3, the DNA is TGCGCCAGCAGTAGGGAGCGGACGAACACCGGGGAGCTGTTTTTT. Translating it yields CASSRERTNTGELFF.

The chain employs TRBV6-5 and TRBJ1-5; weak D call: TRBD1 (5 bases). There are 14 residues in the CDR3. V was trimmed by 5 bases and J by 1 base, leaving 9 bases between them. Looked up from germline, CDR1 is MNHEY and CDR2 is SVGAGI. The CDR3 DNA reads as TGTGCCAGCAGTATAGGGGTAAGCAATCAGCCCCAGCATTTT. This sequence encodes CASSIGVSNQPQHF.

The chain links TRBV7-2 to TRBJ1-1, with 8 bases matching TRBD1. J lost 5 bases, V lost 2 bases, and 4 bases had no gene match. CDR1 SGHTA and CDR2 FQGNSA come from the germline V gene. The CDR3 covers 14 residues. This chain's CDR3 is CASSLLRGQTEAFF. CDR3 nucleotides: TGTGCCAGCAGCTTACTCAGGGGGCAAACTGAAGCTTTCTTT.

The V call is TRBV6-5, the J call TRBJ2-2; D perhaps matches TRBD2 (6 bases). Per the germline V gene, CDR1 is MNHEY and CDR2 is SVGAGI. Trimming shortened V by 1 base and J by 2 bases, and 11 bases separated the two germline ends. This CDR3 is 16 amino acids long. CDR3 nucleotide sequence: TGTGCCAGCAGTTACTGGAGGGGCGTAAACACCGGGGAGCTGTTTTTT. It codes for CASSYWRGVNTGELFF.

The CDR3, as DNA: TGTGCCAGCAGCTTAGCCTTGGGGGCTTTTGACGAGCAGTACTTC. As protein: CASSLALGAFDEQYF. This chain joins TRBV7-9 and TRBJ2-7; TRBD1 might be the D (6 bases). The CDR3 is 15 amino acids. V lost 0 bases, J lost 5 bases, and 14 bases lay in between. CDR1 is SEHNR and CDR2 is FQNEAQ in the germline V gene (reference sequence).

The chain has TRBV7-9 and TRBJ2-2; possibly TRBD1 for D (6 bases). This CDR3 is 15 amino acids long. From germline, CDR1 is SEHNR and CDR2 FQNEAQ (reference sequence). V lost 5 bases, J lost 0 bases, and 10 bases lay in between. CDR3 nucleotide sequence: TGTGCCAGCAGCCGGGGACAAGCGAACACCGGGGAGCTGTTTTTT. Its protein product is CASSRGQANTGELFF.

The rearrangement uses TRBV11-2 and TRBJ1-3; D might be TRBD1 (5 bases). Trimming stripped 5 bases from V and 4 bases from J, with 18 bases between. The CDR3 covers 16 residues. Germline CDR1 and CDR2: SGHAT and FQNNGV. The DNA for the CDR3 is TGTGCCAGCAGCCCCGGAGGGACTTCTAAGGGAAACACCATATATTTT. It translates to CASSPGGTSKGNTIYF.

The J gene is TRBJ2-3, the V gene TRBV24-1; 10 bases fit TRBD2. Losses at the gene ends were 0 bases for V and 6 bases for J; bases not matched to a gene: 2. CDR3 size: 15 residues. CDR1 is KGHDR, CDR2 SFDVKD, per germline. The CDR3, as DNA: TGTGCCACCAGTGATTTGCTAGCGGGAGTGGATACGCAGTATTTT. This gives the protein CATSDLLAGVDTQYF.

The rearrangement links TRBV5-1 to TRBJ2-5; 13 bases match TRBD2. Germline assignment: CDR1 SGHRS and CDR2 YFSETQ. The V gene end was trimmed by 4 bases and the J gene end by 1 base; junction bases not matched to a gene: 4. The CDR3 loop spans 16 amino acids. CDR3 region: CASSPGLAGSQETQYF. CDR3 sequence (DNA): TGCGCCAGCAGCCCGGGACTAGCGGGGTCCCAAGAGACCCAGTACTTC.

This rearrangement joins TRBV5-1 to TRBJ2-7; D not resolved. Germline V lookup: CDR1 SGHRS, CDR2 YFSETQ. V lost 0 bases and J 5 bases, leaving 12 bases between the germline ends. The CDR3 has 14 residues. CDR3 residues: CASSLAQAVDEQYF. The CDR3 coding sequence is TGCGCCAGCAGCTTGGCGCAGGCCGTTGACGAGCAGTACTTC.

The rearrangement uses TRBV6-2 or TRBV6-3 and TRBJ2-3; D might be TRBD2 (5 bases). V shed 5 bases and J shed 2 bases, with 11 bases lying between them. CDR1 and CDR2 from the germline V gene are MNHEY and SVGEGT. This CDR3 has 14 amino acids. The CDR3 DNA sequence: TGTGCCAGCAGTCCACTAGTCTCCACAGATACGCAGTATTTT. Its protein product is CASSPLVSTDTQYF.

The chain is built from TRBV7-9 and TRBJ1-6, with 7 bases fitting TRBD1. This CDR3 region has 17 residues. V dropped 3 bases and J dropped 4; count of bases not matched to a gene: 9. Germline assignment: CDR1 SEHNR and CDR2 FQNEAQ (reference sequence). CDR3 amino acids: CASSLTRGQFYNSPLHF. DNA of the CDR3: TGTGCCAGCAGCTTGACTAGGGGACAGTTTTATAATTCACCCCTCCACTTT. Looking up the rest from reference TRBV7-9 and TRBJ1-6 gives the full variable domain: DTGVSQNPRHKITKRGQNVTFRCDPISEHNRLYWYRQTLGQGPEFLTYFQNEAQLEKSRLLSDRFSAERPKGSFSTLEIQRTEQGDSAMYLCASSLTRGQFYNSPLHFGNGTRLTVT.

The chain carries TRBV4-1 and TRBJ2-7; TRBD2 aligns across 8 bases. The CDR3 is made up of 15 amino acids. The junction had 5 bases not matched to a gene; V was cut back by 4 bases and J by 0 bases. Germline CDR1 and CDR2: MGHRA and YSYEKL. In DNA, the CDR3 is TGCGCCAGCAGCCTGCAAGCGGGAGTCTCCTACGAGCAGTACTTC. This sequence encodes CASSLQAGVSYEQYF.

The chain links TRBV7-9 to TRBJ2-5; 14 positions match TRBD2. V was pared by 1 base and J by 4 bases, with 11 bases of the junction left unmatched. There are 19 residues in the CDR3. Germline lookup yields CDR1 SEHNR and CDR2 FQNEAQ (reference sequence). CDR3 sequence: CASSLVPRGLAGVRETQYF. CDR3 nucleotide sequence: TGTGCCAGCAGCTTAGTGCCCCGGGGACTAGCGGGAGTCAGAGAGACCCAGTACTTC.

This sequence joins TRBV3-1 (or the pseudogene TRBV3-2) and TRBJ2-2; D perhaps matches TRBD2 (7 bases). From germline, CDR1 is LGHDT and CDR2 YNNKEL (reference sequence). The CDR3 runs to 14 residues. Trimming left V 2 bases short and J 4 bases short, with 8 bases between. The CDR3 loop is CASSQRGATGELFF. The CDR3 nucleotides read TGTGCCAGCAGCCAACGGGGGGCCACCGGGGAGCTGTTTTTT.